The entry that follows covers one T cell receptor beta chain sequence. This sample stems from a study of TIL therapy for anti-PD-1-resistant metastatic lung cancer. With 4 bases clipped from V and 2 bases from J, the junction kept 7 bases outside the gene matches. CDR3 length: 16 amino acids. Per germline, CDR1 MDHEN and CDR2 SYDVKM. Sequencing used immunoSEQ v3. Method: immunoSEQ multiplex PCR; TCRdb's copy keeps in-frame clones and lacks some. The sample lists under 100,000 clones; approximately 65% were seen once. Time point indicated: pre-treatment sample, taken before nivolumab and TIL therapy. Tumor tissue came from excised metastases, mostly pleural nodules or supraclavicular lymph nodes.

The V gene is TRBV28, the J gene TRBJ2-7; 11 nucleotides line up with TRBD2. The sequenced sample was tumor tissue, obtained at baseline. This TCR was recovered from a person between 25 and 80 years old with non-small cell lung cancer. The CDR3 nucleotides are TGTGCCAGCAGTTCTTTCACTAGCGGGAGACCCTACGAGCAGTACTTC. The encoded protein is CASSSFTSGRPYEQYF.